This T cell receptor beta chain was sequenced for a study of cytomegalovirus exposure and HLA in healthy donors. The study's findings and limits: Rare TCR sequences predominated, though certain public TCRs were found in many donors. According to a subsequent analysis, TCR clusters from the first cohort were inclined to appear together in the 120 or so validation repertoires. Reportedly, diagnosis of cytomegalovirus status by the classifier showed high specificity and sensitivity.

Generated by immunoSEQ multiplex PCR, the TCRdb table keeps only in-frame clones and is missing some. Of 140,000 or so clones listed, roughly 90% are singletons. On this clone: The target antigen is unknown.

This clonotype was sampled from a man between 18 and 29 years old in good health and CMV-seronegative. The sequenced sample consisted of PBMCs.

The chain's CDR3 is CASKPEGRYQETQYF. The DNA of the CDR3 is TGCGCCAGCAAACCGGAGGGCCGGTACCAAGAGACCCAGTACTTC. V gene TRBV5-1 combines with J gene TRBJ2-5; tentative D call: TRBD2 (6 bases). Per the germline V gene, CDR1 is SGHRS and CDR2 is YFSETQ. Trimming took 6 bases from V and 0 from J, leaving 15 bases between them. There are 15 residues in the CDR3.